This TCR beta chain was found in a study of cytomegalovirus exposure and HLA in healthy donors. Study-level points and caveats: The study had only CMV serostatus as immune exposure information.

The germline V gene has CDR1 SGDLS and CDR2 YYNGEE. The CDR3 is made up of 14 amino acids. J lost 3 bases, V lost 3 bases, and 4 bases had no gene match. Those who donated were healthy bone marrow donors. Use of 60 Vbeta and 13 Jbeta primers characterized the PCR. The data were produced by immunoSEQ multiplex PCR, yet TCRdb's version contains in-frame clones alone and is incomplete. In the table there are about 200,000 clones, around 87% of which are singletons. This clone was counted once. No antigen is known for it. This sequence was found in a young man in good health and CMV-seronegative. Sequenced material: PBMCs. V and J are TRBV9 and TRBJ2-7, with TRBD2 matching over 9 bases. The CDR3 spells CASSGSGRYYEQYF. Written as DNA, the CDR3 is TGTGCCAGCAGCGGTAGCGGGAGATACTACGAGCAGTACTTC.